The entry below gives a single TCR beta chain sequence along with its context. The antigen remains undetermined. A modified ARM-PCR protocol with three rounds of nested PCR amplified TCRbeta. TCRdb independently ran MiXCR on the multiplex PCR reads; one entry per CDR3 protein. The sample has 81,000 or so distinct CDR3 sequences, around 75% seen once; the top ten hold approximately 12%. CDR1 is LGHNA and CDR2 is YSLEER in the germline V gene. This CDR3 has 17 residues. J gave up 5 bases and V 3 bases, and 11 bases lay outside the gene matches. This specimen comes from a study of tumor and adjacent non-tumor tissue in lung cancer. Study overall: Patients were aged about 30 to 80, nine to eleven men and 5 women, stage I to III.

The study, taken as a whole, reports: Tumor repertoires had a smaller top 100 clone share than normal lung. Compared with tumor, normal lung showed significantly lower TCR diversity.

RNA was extracted from bulk tissue without any cell sorting. Sequencing was performed on lung tumor tissue. The TCR was taken from a woman aged 50 to 60 with non-small cell lung cancer. This sequence joins TRBV4-3 and TRBJ2-2, with 8 bases identical to TRBD1. As DNA, the CDR3 is TGCGCCAGCAGCCATCATTGGACAGGGCAATTAACCGGGGAGCTGTTTTTT. Translated, it gives CASSHHWTGQLTGELFF.